This TCR beta chain was captured by sequencing in a study of patients and donors after allogeneic stem cell transplantation. At least ten counts were recorded for this clonotype. TCRdb re-called the RT-PCR reads with MiXCR, one entry per CDR3 protein. The repertoire has approximately 410,000 distinct CDR3 sequences, 16% of them found once; the top ten carry 7.2%. This CDR3 region has 16 residues. CDR1 is PRHDT and CDR2 is FYEKMQ in the germline V gene (reference sequence). The V gene lost 4 bases and the J gene lost 0 bases, with 16 bases spanning the gap. This chain uses TRBV13 with TRBJ2-7; D is ambiguous. The sample comprised blood, either unsorted or a sorted T cell fraction (not recorded which). The receptor was isolated from a human donor who was either an allogeneic HSCT recipient or a stem cell or donor lymphocyte infusion donor (not recorded which). It is not recorded whose cells these are; they may come from a transplant donor. DNA of the CDR3: TGTGCCAGCAGCTGTACCCGCTCCGCCGACTCCTACGAGCAGTACTTC. Residues: CASSCTRSADSYEQYF. The full variable domain, its missing parts supplied by reference TRBV13 and TRBJ2-7, is AAGVIQSPRHLIKEKRETATLKCYPIPRHDTVYWYQQGPGQDPQFLISFYEKMQSDKGSIPDRFSAQQFSDYHSELNMSSLELGDSALYFCASSCTRSADSYEQYFGPGTRLTVT.